The T cell receptor beta chain described here comes from a study of cytotoxic CD8 clonotypes in ibrutinib-treated CLL (dated by TCRdb to the early 2020s). For the wider study: The cohort was composed of 11 relapsed/refractory and around 15 treatment-naive patients; IGHV unmutated status was identified in 17 patients. Responses were partial in 24 patients and complete in 2; after median roughly 69 months follow-up, around 15 stayed in remission and roughly twelve progressed. Response samples were obtained after a median of around eleven months of treatment, with a range of roughly 6 to 40 months. Samples averaged approximately 260,000 productive templates and 94,082 productive rearrangements. Longitudinal samples were obtainable from 26 of the 86 participants in the trial. Cryopreserved peripheral blood mononuclear cells were collected at three points: before therapy, at response, and at either sustained remission or disease progression. All remission and progressive disease samples were collected while patients were still receiving ibrutinib.

Each clonotype received, on average, about 10x coverage in deep resolution sequencing performed on a MiSeq, where the target depth lay between 1 in 1 million and 1 in 200,000 T cells. TCR beta libraries were generated with the immunoSEQ hsTCRB Kit. On the authors' methods: The data were analyzed with ImmunoSEQ Analyzer and ImmunoSEQ Data Assistant, and V, D and J gene assignments followed IMGT definitions. Clonality, which ranges from 0 to 1, was calculated as one minus the normalized Shannon entropy of productive rearrangement frequencies. Public clonotype analysis was restricted to overrepresented clonotypes comprising at least 0.05% of each patient's repertoire. Approximately 13 age-matched healthy donor repertoires from immuneACCESS served as clonality controls. The source is immuneACCESS, and TCRdb retained only in-frame sequences with V and J called. Part of the clones is not carried over; for the studies checked, unresolved V genes explain less than half of this, and the remainder is unexplained. D and trimming were read from the DNA, whereas the V and J calls and clone size are those reported in that table. This sample has about 200,000 clones in its table, and roughly three quarters of those were observed once. Of the sample, 5.5% to 6% is held by the ten largest clones.

Reading the germline V gene gives CDR1 MNHEY and CDR2 SVGAGI. The junction carries 18 bases between V and J, which are trimmed by 0 bases and 7 bases respectively. The CDR3 measures 16 amino acids from cysteine to phenylalanine. CDR3 DNA only is kept here, 48 bases in frame from base 1. The time point label here, explained by the study, means: about a year on ibrutinib. For TCR beta library preparation, about 2.1 micrograms of genomic DNA were extracted from the cryopreserved PBMCs. Longitudinal blood samples from CLL patients receiving ibrutinib monotherapy were subjected to high-throughput TCR beta sequencing. The patients took part in an open-label, single-center phase 2 trial of ibrutinib monotherapy. The investigation overall reported the following: At ibrutinib response clonality went up, during sustained remission it held steady, and at progression it dropped back toward baseline. Public clonotypes were rare and either shrank or stayed stable during treatment, and the rise in clonality at ibrutinib response reflected expansion of private clonotypes. At baseline, clonality was higher than in age-matched healthy donors and showed a strong correlation with circulating CD8+ T-cell counts. Sampling times were not matched between sustained-remission and progressing patients, and lymph node repertoires were not studied.

Concerning this clone: The clone's antigen remains unknown. Base qualities are not at hand, and no much larger clone is one base apart.

The receptor was derived from a human donor with chronic lymphocytic leukemia. This material consisted of PBMCs, taken after 12 months of ibrutinib treatment. The V and J genes are TRBV6-5 and TRBJ1-1; the D region possibly corresponds to TRBD1 (5 bases align). The CDR3 is CASSYSTGPEAREAFF. The nucleotide sequence reads TGTGCCAGCAGTTACTCTACGGGGCCGGAGGCCCGTGAAGCTTTCTTT.